This T cell receptor (beta chain) was captured by sequencing in a study of T cell responses to AZD1222 COVID-19 vaccine. The germline CDR1 and CDR2 sequences are SGHDN and FVKESK. V gave up 4 bases and J gave up 0 bases, with 9 bases separating them. The CDR3 runs 15 residues. The table came from immunoSEQ multiplex PCR; TCRdb's copy has only in-frame clones and leaves some out. The profile shows more than 100,000 clones, around 85% of them singletons. The origin of this receptor is an adult in good health. V gene TRBV14 combines with J gene TRBJ2-2; D gene uncertain. The sequences come from peripheral blood, collected on day 0 of AZD1222 vaccination. CDR3 DNA sequence: TGTGCCAGCAGCCGATTCGGGCCGAACACCGGGGAGCTGTTTTTT. Protein product: CASSRFGPNTGELFF.